Many counts were recorded for the clone carrying this T cell receptor beta chain. Its target is not known. This record comes from a study of early T cells in non-severe SARS-CoV-2 infection. Study in general: Investigators sequenced bulk RNA drawn from unsorted whole blood, and chains remained unpaired.

Points from the study as a whole: Matching against VDJdb likely underestimated virus-specific expansions, favoring anti-spike CD8.

Germline lookup yields CDR1 SNHLY and CDR2 FYNNEI. The CDR3 totals 16 residues. The J segment lost 1 base and the V segment lost 5 bases, leaving 7 bases of the junction unmatched. As part of library construction, unique molecular identifiers were attached to individual cDNA molecules. TCRdb reprocessed the 5' RACE reads via MiXCR and lists one record per CDR3 protein. The profile shows approximately 26,000 distinct CDR3 sequences, 4.2% of them singletons. The receptor was isolated from an adult who was a healthcare worker with PCR-confirmed SARS-CoV-2 infection or an uninfected control (not recorded which). The chain couples TRBV2 to TRBJ2-1, with 8 positions matching TRBD2. The sequenced material came from whole blood. Here the CDR3 reads CASSSSSGSSYNEQFF. The CDR3 nucleotides are TGTGCCAGCAGTTCCTCGAGCGGGAGTTCCTACAATGAGCAGTTCTTC.